This entry features one TCR beta chain sequence. Its antigen is undetermined. It was genomic DNA that served as the template for profiling TCR beta VDJ and CDR3. TCRdb re-called the reads with MiXCR, one entry per CDR3 protein. The sample consists of roughly 150,000 distinct CDR3 sequences, 35% to 55% of them appearing once. Germline values: CDR1 SGHTA, CDR2 FQGTGA. The CDR3 consists of 15 residues. V lost 5 bases, J lost 8 bases, and 19 bases lay in between. These data originate in a study of CD8+CD57+ T cells in acquired aplastic anemia. Study-wide background: Sorted CD4+ and CD8+ cells gave an average of 3.2 ug of DNA. Healthy-donor CD4+ cells averaged approximately 11 million reads.

Study-wide findings and caveats: Patients did not significantly differ from controls in CD8+ Simpson's diversity. Patients and controls shared under 35 CD8+ CDR3 sequences, highly expressed in patients.

This clonotype originated in a human donor in good health. The sequenced material came from sorted CD4+, CD8+, or CD8+CD57+ T cells (not recorded which) from PBMCs. The chain combines TRBV7-3 with TRBJ2-1; TRBD2 is a possible D gene (5 bases). CDR3 DNA: TGTGCCAGCAGCGACCCACTGTCGGGGTTACATGAGCAGTTCTTC. It is translated as CASSDPLSGLHEQFF. Together with reference TRBV7-3 and TRBJ2-1, the CDR3 gives the full variable domain: GAGVSQTPSNKVTEKGKYVELRCDPISGHTALYWYRQSLGQGPEFLIYFQGTGAADDSGLPNDRFFAVRPEGSVSTLKIQRTERGDSAVYLCASSDPLSGLHEQFFGPGTRLTVL.